These 18 T cell receptor beta chains were all obtained from the same sample, sequenced in a study of shared clonotypes between healthy human individuals. Generated by immunoSEQ multiplex PCR, the TCRdb table keeps only in-frame clones and is missing some. This table has roughly 1,100,000 clones, around 74% appearing once. The specimen sequenced was memory CD4+ T cells sorted from blood. Subset of the sample: CD45RA-negative fraction. The receptor set was obtained from a young man in good health.

This clone was found many times. This CDR3 is also generated by other DNA sequences in the sample. The chain uses TRBV7-2 and TRBJ2-7; 9 positions match TRBD2. Germline assignment: CDR1 SGHTA and CDR2 FQGNSA. This CDR3 has 13 amino acids. J lost 3 bases, V lost 5 bases, and 2 bases had no gene match. This CDR3 reads CASSLSGGYEQYF. The CDR3 DNA reads as TGTGCCAGCAGCCTTAGCGGGGGCTACGAGCAGTACTTC. Filled out from reference TRBV7-2 and TRBJ2-7, the complete variable domain reads GAGVSQSPSNKVTEKGKDVELRCDPISGHTALYWYRQSLGQGLEFLIYFQGNSAPDKSGLPSDRFSAERTGGSVSTLTIQRTQQEDSAVYLCASSLSGGYEQYFGPGTRLTVT.

Only a few counts were recorded for this clone. The chain carries TRBV6-6 and TRBJ2-7; D unresolved. V gave up 7 bases and J gave up 2 bases, with 12 bases separating them. The CDR3 has 13 residues. Germline V lookup: CDR1 MNHNY, CDR2 SVGAGI (reference sequence). Here the CDR3 DNA reads TGTGCCAGCAACCGAGACGCCGCCTACGAGCAGTACTTC. Translation: CASNRDAAYEQYF.

The rearrangement links TRBV28 to TRBJ2-7, with 9 nucleotides matching TRBD1. The V segment lost 4 bases and the J segment 7 bases; nucleotides outside the gene matches: 11. CDR1 is MDHEN and CDR2 is SYDVKM in the germline V gene. The CDR3 contains 15 residues. CDR3 in DNA: TGTGCCAGCAGTTCAGGACAGGGGATCCGGCGGGAGCAGTACTTC. It translates to CASSSGQGIRREQYF.

The J gene is TRBJ2-2, the V gene TRBV5-1, with D possibly being TRBD2 (5 bases). CDR3 length equals 14 residues. CDR1 and CDR2 (germline): SGHRS, YFSETQ. V dropped 5 bases and J dropped 0 bases, with 8 bases sitting between them. CDR3 residues: CASSGGPNTGELFF. CDR3 in DNA: TGCGCCAGCAGTGGAGGCCCGAACACCGGGGAGCTGTTTTTT. Drawing the rest from reference TRBV5-1 and TRBJ2-2, the complete variable domain is KAGVTQTPRYLIKTRGQQVTLSCSPISGHRSVSWYQQTPGQGLQFLFEYFSETQRNKGNFPGRFSGRQFSNSRSEMNVSTLELGDSALYLCASSGGPNTGELFFGEGSRLTVL.

The chain uses TRBV11-3 and TRBJ2-3; TRBD2 matches 14 bases. Germline assignment: CDR1 SGHNT and CDR2 YENEEA. CDR3 size: 19 residues. V was clipped by 1 base and J by 0 bases; unmatched bases: 6. In DNA, the CDR3 is TGTGCCAGCAGCTTAGTGACTAGCGGGAGGGGTCCGAGCACAGATACGCAGTATTTT. This translates into CASSLVTSGRGPSTDTQYF.

To note about this clone: At the DNA level, this CDR3 is encoded by other sequences in the same sample as well. V usage is TRBV25-1 and J usage is TRBJ1-2; the match to TRBD1 covers 9 bases. With V trimmed by 3 bases and J by 8 bases, 10 bases remained unmatched. CDR1 and CDR2 from the germline V gene are MGHDK and SYGVNS. The CDR3 totals 15 residues. CDR3 sequence: CASSDRTGDFRGYTF. Here the CDR3 DNA reads TGTGCCAGCAGTGACCGGACAGGGGATTTCAGGGGCTACACCTTC.

CDR3 sequence (DNA): TGCGCCAGCAGCTCAAGCGGGAGGGCCTCCGGTGAGACCCAGTACTTC. It specifies CASSSSGRASGETQYF. V gene TRBV5-1 combines with J gene TRBJ2-5; 10 nucleotides align to TRBD2. Germline CDR1 is SGHRS and CDR2 is YFSETQ. The junction had 10 bases not matched to a gene; V was cut back by 3 bases and J by 5 bases. The CDR3 consists of 16 residues.

CDR3 sequence reads: CASSEGQRTQYF. DNA for the CDR3: TGCGCCAGCAGCGAGGGACAGCGGACCCAGTACTTC. The V gene is TRBV10-2, the J gene TRBJ2-5, with 7 bases lining up with TRBD1. CDR1 and CDR2 from the germline V gene are WSHSY and SAAADI. The CDR3 loop spans 12 amino acids. V trimming: 6 bases; J trimming: 7 bases; junction bases outside the gene matches: 5.

V usage is TRBV7-8 and J usage is TRBJ2-1; tentative D call: TRBD2 (7 bases). V lost 5 bases to trimming and J lost 2 bases, with 16 bases between them. Germline V CDR1 and CDR2: SGHVS, FQNEAQ. This CDR3 is built from 16 residues. This CDR3 reads CASSKLGGTTYNEQFF. The CDR3 coding sequence is TGTGCCAGCAGCAAGCTAGGGGGGACTACCTACAATGAGCAGTTCTTC.

The J gene is TRBJ2-7, the V gene TRBV30; TRBD1 matches at 9 bases. The CDR3 runs 15 residues. V shed 1 base and J 0 bases; nucleotides not matched to a gene: 4. Germline loops: CDR1 GTSNPN, CDR2 SVGIG (reference sequence). CDR3 nucleotides: TGTGCCTGGAGTGACGGACAGGGGAACTCCTACGAGCAGTACTTC. This encodes CAWSDGQGNSYEQYF.

The J gene is TRBJ2-4, the V gene TRBV6-5, with D uncertain. CDR1 and CDR2 (germline): MNHEY, SVGAGI. This CDR3 contains 11 residues. Between the trimmed V and J ends, which lost 8 bases and 5 bases, there was a span of 7 bases. CDR3 sequence: CASRRENIQYF. The CDR3, as DNA: TGTGCCAGCCGACGGGAAAACATTCAGTACTTC.

V is TRBV6-6 and J is TRBJ1-6, with D perhaps matching TRBD1 (5 bases). The CDR3 spans 14 residues. CDR1 and CDR2 from the germline V gene are MNHNY and SVGAGI (reference sequence). Trimming took 2 bases from V and 6 from J, leaving 8 bases between them. The CDR3 spells CASSYRGGNSPLHF. As DNA, the CDR3 is TGTGCCAGCAGTTACCGGGGGGGTAATTCACCCCTCCACTTT.

The CDR3 coding sequence is TGTGCCAGCAGCTTGTTTGGTACAGGGAACACCGGGGAGCTGTTTTTT. Translated, it gives CASSLFGTGNTGELFF. V usage is TRBV5-8 and J usage is TRBJ2-2, with D perhaps matching TRBD1 (5 bases). The CDR3 contains 16 residues. V was shortened by 1 base and J by 1 base, with 11 bases between the two germline ends. The V gene's germline CDR1 is SGHTS and CDR2 YDEGEE.

The chain joins TRBV2 to TRBJ1-2, with TRBD1 matching over 7 bases. V lost 10 bases to trimming and J lost 4 bases; unmatched junction nucleotides: 9. The V gene's germline CDR1 is SNHLY and CDR2 FYNNEI. There are 13 residues in the CDR3. CDR3 in DNA: TGTGCCACCCCGGGACAGATGGGCTATGGCTACACCTTC. It translates to CATPGQMGYGYTF.

The V call is TRBV5-4, the J call TRBJ1-2, with 9 bases aligning to TRBD1. CDR1 SGHNT and CDR2 YYREEE come from the germline V gene (reference sequence). The CDR3 is made up of 13 amino acids. V lost 4 bases, J lost 5 bases, and 3 bases stayed unmatched. This chain's CDR3 is CASSRDRVYGYTF. The CDR3 region has the DNA TGTGCCAGCAGCCGGGACAGGGTTTATGGCTACACCTTC. The whole variable domain, filled in from reference TRBV5-4 and TRBJ1-2, reads ETGVTQSPTHLIKTRGQQVTLRCSSQSGHNTVSWYQQALGQGPQFIFQYYREEENGRGNFPPRFSGLQFPNYSSELNVNALELDDSALYLCASSRDRVYGYTFGSGTRLTVV.

The sample holds one count of this clone. Other DNA sequences within the sample encode an identical CDR3. The CDR3 DNA is TGTGCCAGCAGCCCCAGAGGTAGTTACGAGCAGTACTTC. Residues: CASSPRGSYEQYF. J is TRBJ2-7 and V is TRBV7-9; D is unresolved. The CDR3 extends over 13 amino acids. The germline V gene has CDR1 SEHNR and CDR2 FQNEAQ (reference sequence). With 5 bases removed from V and 4 bases from J, the gap between germline ends came to 12 bases.

The rearrangement links TRBV7-2 to TRBJ2-7, with unresolved D. V gave up 6 bases and J gave up 0 bases, with 6 bases separating them. CDR3 size: 12 residues. Looked up from germline, CDR1 is SGHTA and CDR2 is FQGNSA. The CDR3 spells CASRVNSYEQYF. Written as DNA, the CDR3 is TGTGCCAGCAGGGTAAACTCCTACGAGCAGTACTTC.

This clone was observed at least ten times. The chain carries TRBV12-5 and TRBJ1-1; no reliable D call. Trimming cost V 5 bases and J 1 base, with 14 bases left between them. In germline, CDR1 is LGHNT, CDR2 FRNRAP. The CDR3 spans 15 residues. In nucleotides, the CDR3 is TGTGCTAGTGGTGCGGACTCCCAGAGGAACACTGAAGCTTTCTTT. This gives the protein CASGADSQRNTEAFF.